These 22 T cell receptor beta chains were sequenced from one sample in a study of beta chain features in type 1 diabetes. Of the isolated RNA, all was reverse transcribed, and so the sequenced material was expressed TCRB transcripts. The table came from immunoSEQ multiplex PCR; TCRdb's copy has only in-frame clones and leaves some out. The sample records a few hundred thousand clones, about 20% being singletons. What was sequenced was naive CD4+ T cells from blood. Receptor source: a woman younger than 30 in good health.

The J gene is TRBJ1-2, the V gene TRBV4-1, with D hard to call. The germline gives CDR1 MGHRA, CDR2 YSYEKL. The CDR3 loop spans 15 amino acids. The ends were cut back, 4 bases at V and 2 bases at J, with 14 bases in the middle. The CDR3 is CASSPQPRENYGYTF. As DNA, the CDR3 is TGCGCCAGCAGCCCCCAACCGAGGGAGAACTATGGCTACACCTTC.

This clone was seen only a few times. The J gene is TRBJ2-3, the V gene TRBV5-1; 11 bases map to TRBD2. This CDR3 contains 17 residues. The germline CDR1 and CDR2 sequences are SGHRS and YFSETQ. Trimming took 0 bases from V and 2 from J; bases not matched to a gene: 5. In DNA, the CDR3 is TGCGCCAGCAGCTTGGGAGAGACTAGCGGGGTCACAGATACGCAGTATTTT. This gives the protein CASSLGETSGVTDTQYF.

The DNA for the CDR3 is TGTGCCAGCAGCTTAGGTCACGGGACTAGCTATGAGACCCAGTACTTC. It encodes CASSLGHGTSYETQYF. The chain carries TRBV11-2 and TRBJ2-5; TRBD2 aligns across 9 bases. Germline V gene sequence: CDR1 SGHAT, CDR2 FQNNGV. V lost 1 base and J lost 5; bases outside the gene matches: 8. The length of the CDR3 is 16 residues.

Only one count was recorded for this clone. The chain couples TRBV30 to TRBJ2-1; a weak D match, TRBD2 (6 bases). Trimming removed 4 bases from V and 8 bases from J, with 24 bases in between. The germline V gene encodes CDR1 GTSNPN and CDR2 SVGIG (reference sequence). The CDR3 length is 16 residues. The chain's CDR3 is CAWISSRAPWRDEQFF. CDR3 DNA sequence: TGTGCCTGGATTAGCAGCAGGGCCCCATGGAGGGATGAGCAGTTCTTC.

The chain carries TRBV9 and TRBJ2-2; D uncertain. Germline CDR1 and CDR2: SGDLS and YYNGEE. Deletions cut 3 bases from V and 4 bases from J, with 10 bases between. CDR3 size: 14 residues. The chain's CDR3 is CASSARGGTGELFF. The CDR3, as DNA: TGTGCCAGCAGCGCACGAGGCGGCACCGGGGAGCTGTTTTTT.

A few counts support this clone. This same CDR3 is encoded by further DNA sequences in the sample. The CDR3, as DNA: TGTGCCAGCTCACCACGACTAGCGGGGGACAATGAGCAGTTCTTC. It encodes CASSPRLAGDNEQFF. V is TRBV18 and J is TRBJ2-1; 12 nucleotides match TRBD2. The CDR3 has 15 residues. The germline CDR1 and CDR2 sequences are KGHSH and LQKENI. V shed 1 base and J 5 bases; nucleotides not matched to a gene: 0.

The table lists this clone with a few counts. This chain links TRBV27 with TRBJ2-7, with a tentative D call TRBD2 (6 bases). The CDR3 has 15 residues. The V and J ends lost 6 bases and 1 base respectively, with 16 bases between them. Germline values: CDR1 MNHEY, CDR2 SMNVEV (reference sequence). Written as DNA, the CDR3 is TGTGCCAGCAGCCGTACCGGGACTCCGTCCTACGAGCAGTACTTC. This codes for CASSRTGTPSYEQYF.

The table lists this clone with a few counts. V usage is TRBV30 and J usage is TRBJ1-5; possibly TRBD1 for D (5 bases). Germline CDR1 is GTSNPN and CDR2 is SVGIG (reference sequence). CDR3 length: 15 amino acids. V was trimmed by 0 bases and J by 2 bases, leaving 11 bases between them. CDR3 region: CAWSVGGGGNQPQHF. CDR3 bases: TGTGCCTGGAGTGTTGGGGGAGGGGGCAATCAGCCCCAGCATTTT.

The chain carries TRBV20-1 and TRBJ1-4, with no clear D. Germline lookup yields CDR1 DFQATT and CDR2 SNEGSKA (reference sequence). V lost 6 bases and J 5 bases, leaving 7 bases between the germline ends. This CDR3 is built from 11 residues. The CDR3 spells CSAHGNEKLFF. The DNA for the CDR3 is TGCAGTGCCCACGGGAATGAAAAACTGTTTTTT.

This clone has just a few counts. The chain is built from TRBV6-1 and TRBJ2-7; 7 nucleotides line up with TRBD1. This CDR3 spans 17 amino acids. The V segment lost 1 base and the J segment 3 bases; nucleotides outside the gene matches: 12. Germline CDR1 and CDR2: MNHNS and SASEGT. The CDR3 reads CASSEGGPGGPIYEQYF. The CDR3 nucleotides read TGTGCCAGCAGTGAAGGGGGGCCAGGGGGACCGATCTACGAGCAGTACTTC.

CDR3 coding DNA: TGCGCCAGCAGTCGGCCGAAGGAGCAGTACTTC. Protein: CASSRPKEQYF. This rearrangement joins TRBV23-1 to TRBJ2-7; D not certain. TRBV23-1 is an ORF, with its function uncertain. The ends were cut back, 4 bases at V and 7 bases at J, with 8 bases in the middle. The CDR3 spans 11 residues.

This clone appeared a few times. The gene calls are TRBV4-3 and TRBJ2-3; possibly TRBD2 for D (7 bases). V lost 3 bases, J lost 0 bases, and 13 bases lay in between. Germline loops: CDR1 LGHNA, CDR2 YSLEER. This CDR3 region has 16 residues. In DNA form, the CDR3 reads TGCGCCAGCAGCCAGAGAGGGGGGGGGAGCACAGATACGCAGTATTTT. Its protein product is CASSQRGGGSTDTQYF.

This clone was recorded a few times. V usage is TRBV11-1 and J usage is TRBJ2-5; 7 nucleotides align to TRBD2. Germline loops: CDR1 SGHAT, CDR2 FQDESV (reference sequence). J gave up 8 bases and V 5 bases, and 11 bases lay outside the gene matches. The CDR3 is made up of 14 amino acids. The CDR3 DNA reads TGTGCCAGCAGCCTGACTAGCCTAGGAGCTACCCAGTACTTC. It yields the protein CASSLTSLGATQYF. Filled out from reference TRBV11-1 and TRBJ2-5, the complete variable domain reads EAEVAQSPRYKITEKSQAVAFWCDPISGHATLYWYRQILGQGPELLVQFQDESVVDDSQLPKDRFSAERLKGVDSTLKIQPAELGDSAMYLCASSLTSLGATQYFGPGTRLLVL.

This clone showed up just a few times. The chain carries TRBV30 and TRBJ1-2, with D perhaps matching TRBD1 (6 bases). CDR3 size: 14 residues. Trimming took 0 bases from V and 5 from J, leaving 13 bases between them. Germline V CDR1 and CDR2: GTSNPN, SVGIG (reference sequence). CDR3 loop: CAWSVGGALYGYTF. In DNA, the CDR3 is TGTGCCTGGAGTGTAGGGGGGGCGCTTTATGGCTACACCTTC.

The V call is TRBV11-2, the J call TRBJ2-7; no definite D call. CDR1 is SGHAT and CDR2 is FQNNGV in the germline V gene. V lost 2 bases to trimming and J lost 7 bases, with 9 bases between them. The CDR3 is made up of 12 amino acids. The CDR3 nucleotides read TGTGCCAGCAGCTTAAATGGGCAGGAGCAGTACTTC. Amino acids: CASSLNGQEQYF.

The chain is built from TRBV27 and TRBJ2-1, with D tentatively TRBD1 (5 bases). Per germline, CDR1 MNHEY and CDR2 SMNVEV (reference sequence). V was pared by 8 bases and J by 8 bases, with 22 bases between. There are 15 residues in the CDR3. The CDR3 reads CASDQPGQGVHEQFF. CDR3 nucleotide sequence: TGTGCCAGCGACCAGCCGGGCCAAGGGGTACATGAGCAGTTCTTC.

J is TRBJ1-2 and V is TRBV5-4, with 9 bases fitting TRBD1. This CDR3 comprises 15 residues. Trimming at V came to 2 bases and at J to 1 base, leaving 3 bases not matched to a gene. The germline CDR1 and CDR2 sequences are SGHNT and YYREEE (reference sequence). CDR3 DNA sequence: TGTGCCAGCAGCTTTCCGGGACAGGGTAACTATGGCTACACCTTC. Its translation is CASSFPGQGNYGYTF.

This clone was observed a few times. The rearrangement links TRBV19 to TRBJ2-7, with 7 bases fitting TRBD2. In germline, CDR1 is LNHDA, CDR2 SQIVND (reference sequence). The V and J ends lost 3 bases and 3 bases, in that order; junction bases with no gene match: 11. The CDR3 runs 16 residues. CDR3 region: CASSIGQRELGYEQYF. DNA of the CDR3: TGTGCCAGTAGTATCGGCCAGCGGGAATTAGGCTACGAGCAGTACTTC.

This clone was seen a few times. The CDR3 region has the DNA TGTGCCAGCAGCCCGGACAGGGGGACTTTCGGAAACACCATATATTTT. It yields the protein CASSPDRGTFGNTIYF. V and J are TRBV5-6 and TRBJ1-3, with 10 bases identical to TRBD1. The V gene end was trimmed by 4 bases and the J gene end by 4 bases; junction bases not matched to a gene: 8. Per the germline V gene, CDR1 is SGHDT and CDR2 is YYEEEE. This CDR3 spans 16 amino acids.

This clone showed up just a few times. The V and J genes are TRBV6-4 and TRBJ1-2; possible D gene TRBD1, 5 bases. Trimming pared 0 bases from V and 8 bases from J, leaving 7 bases between. The germline V gene encodes CDR1 MRHNA and CDR2 SNTAGT. The CDR3 covers 12 residues. The CDR3 region is CASSDSEGGYTF. The CDR3, as DNA: TGTGCCAGCAGTGACTCGGAGGGGGGCTACACCTTC.

The chain links TRBV5-1 to TRBJ2-1; TRBD1 aligns across 11 bases. The V segment lost 4 bases and the J segment 1 base; nucleotides outside the gene matches: 7. CDR3 length equals 17 residues. Looked up from germline, CDR1 is SGHRS and CDR2 is YFSETQ. The CDR3 protein is CASSVTGTGGSYNEQFF. The CDR3 nucleotides read TGCGCCAGCAGCGTTACCGGGACAGGGGGTTCCTACAATGAGCAGTTCTTC. Full variable domain (remainder filled in from reference TRBV5-1 and TRBJ2-1): KAGVTQTPRYLIKTRGQQVTLSCSPISGHRSVSWYQQTPGQGLQFLFEYFSETQRNKGNFPGRFSGRQFSNSRSEMNVSTLELGDSALYLCASSVTGTGGSYNEQFFGPGTRLTVL.

V is TRBV6-5 and J is TRBJ2-3, with a possible D match to TRBD1 (6 bases). The CDR3 length is 14 residues. The germline V and J ends were trimmed by 0 bases and 4 bases, with 8 bases remaining between them. Germline V gene lookup returns CDR1 MNHEY and CDR2 SVGAGI. CDR3 nucleotides: TGTGCCAGCAGTTACTCGGCAGGGGCAGATACGCAGTATTTT. It yields the protein CASSYSAGADTQYF.